The rows below give T cell receptor beta chains drawn from one sample of a study of blood T cell repertoires in COVID-19. Generated by immunoSEQ multiplex PCR, the TCRdb table keeps only in-frame clones and is missing some. The sample holds 55,000 to 65,000 clones; approximately 91% are singletons and the top ten take over 2%. The sequenced sample consisted of peripheral blood. The source of these receptors is a man aged 55 to 69 with acute or convalescent COVID-19. The CDR3 runs from the conserved cysteine through the conserved F or W. Fields, in order: V gene, clone size, D gene, CDR3 length, J gene, CDR3 protein, CDR3 DNA. The D gene is left open where the match is weak. The listing skips clone size in some rows; elsewhere it reads once, few, many or a size class.

TRBV10-3	once	NA	18	TRBJ2-7	CAISEPGRDAGVIYEQYF	TGTGCCATCAGTGAACCCGGCAGAGACGCAGGGGTCATCTACGAGCAGTACTTC
TRBV5-4	NA	TRBD1	15	TRBJ1-2	CASSAEQGADYGYTF	TGTGCCAGCAGCGCGGAACAGGGGGCGGACTATGGCTACACCTTC
TRBV19	NA	TRBD1	13	TRBJ2-7	CASSTQGANEQYF	TGTGCCAGTAGTACTCAGGGGGCTAACGAGCAGTACTTC
TRBV18	NA	NA	15	TRBJ2-2	CASSPSQGHTGELFF	TGTGCCAGCTCACCATCACAGGGTCACACCGGGGAGCTGTTTTTT
TRBV7-8	NA	TRBD1	17	TRBJ1-2	CASSFDNPGQGGIGYTF	TGTGCCAGCAGCTTCGACAACCCGGGACAGGGAGGAATTGGCTACACCTTC
TRBV29-1	once	NA	12	TRBJ1-1	CSVGSGLAEAFF	TGCAGCGTTGGGTCAGGGTTGGCTGAAGCTTTCTTT
TRBV5-1	once	TRBD2	13	TRBJ2-5	CASSSSGRETQYF	TGCGCCAGCAGCTCTAGCGGGAGGGAGACCCAGTACTTC
TRBV6-6	NA	TRBD1	15	TRBJ1-6	CASDERDRNNSPLHF	TGTGCCTCAGACGAGCGGGACAGGAATAATTCACCCCTCCACTTT
TRBV19	NA	NA	15	TRBJ1-4	CASSTTGHSNEKLFF	TGTGCCAGTAGTACAACAGGCCATTCAAATGAAAAACTGTTTTTT
TRBV28	NA	TRBD2	18	TRBJ2-3	CASSQPGLAGAWTDTQYF	TGTGCCAGCAGCCAACCGGGACTAGCGGGAGCTTGGACAGATACGCAGTATTTT
TRBV6-5	once	TRBD1	14	TRBJ1-2	CASSSYDRVGGYTF	TGTGCCAGTAGTTCCTACGACAGGGTCGGTGGCTACACCTTC
TRBV6-5	NA	NA	15	TRBJ2-3	CASSYGALSTDTQYF	TGTGCCAGCAGTTACGGAGCGCTTAGCACAGATACGCAGTATTTT
TRBV11-3	NA	NA	17	TRBJ1-2	CASSLVRWGRSDYGYTF	TGTGCCAGCAGCTTAGTAAGATGGGGGCGCAGTGACTATGGCTACACCTTC
TRBV6-2/TRBV6-3	NA	TRBD2	18	TRBJ2-2	CASSLRLAGKMDTGELFF	TGTGCCAGCAGCCTTCGACTAGCGGGAAAGATGGACACCGGGGAGCTGTTTTTT
TRBV7-9	NA	NA	13	TRBJ2-1	CASSGRGYNEQFF	TGTGCCAGCAGCGGAAGGGGGTACAATGAGCAGTTCTTC
TRBV28	NA	NA	14	TRBJ2-7	CASSLPHDGREQYF	TGTGCCAGCAGTTTACCCCACGATGGGCGCGAGCAGTACTTC
TRBV7-3	NA	TRBD1	15	TRBJ2-7	CASSLGQGDSYEQYF	TGTGCCAGCAGCCTAGGACAGGGGGACTCCTACGAGCAGTACTTC
TRBV19	once	NA	13	TRBJ2-7	CASRIRGTDEQYF	TGTGCCAGTAGGATCCGCGGGACAGACGAGCAGTACTTC
TRBV5-5	NA	NA	14	TRBJ2-5	CASNEQGSGETQYF	TGTGCCAGCAACGAACAGGGATCGGGAGAGACCCAGTACTTC
TRBV28	NA	NA	15	TRBJ2-7	CASKIQGRNTYEQYF	TGTGCCAGCAAGATCCAGGGGCGAAATACTTACGAGCAGTACTTC
TRBV20-1	NA	NA	11	TRBJ2-2	CSVPTVGELFF	TGCAGTGTTCCGACAGTGGGGGAGCTGTTTTTT
TRBV24-1	NA	TRBD2	16	TRBJ2-1	CATSDYGTSGSNEQFF	TGTGCCACCAGTGACTACGGGACTAGCGGGAGCAATGAGCAGTTCTTC
TRBV2	NA	NA	13	TRBJ1-2	CASSVNRARGYTF	TGTGCCAGCAGTGTAAACAGGGCGCGAGGCTACACCTTC
TRBV29-1	NA	TRBD2	16	TRBJ2-1	CSVDGTSGRADNEQFF	TGCAGCGTTGACGGGACTAGCGGGAGGGCCGACAATGAGCAGTTCTTC
TRBV5-1	NA	NA	16	TRBJ2-5	CASSSLNPDYQETQYF	TGCGCCAGCAGCTCCCTGAATCCGGACTACCAAGAGACCCAGTACTTC
TRBV19	NA	NA	15	TRBJ2-7	CASSISHGQTYEQYF	TGTGCCAGTAGTATAAGCCATGGACAGACCTACGAGCAGTACTTC
TRBV7-2	NA	NA	14	TRBJ1-4	CASSLTRAEEKLFF	TGTGCCAGCAGCTTAACCAGGGCTGAGGAAAAACTGTTTTTT
TRBV27	NA	TRBD1	14	TRBJ1-2	CASSPWGQGAGYTF	TGTGCCAGCAGTCCCTGGGGACAGGGGGCGGGCTACACCTTC
TRBV28	NA	NA	16	TRBJ2-2	CASSFSQFANTGELFF	TGTGCCAGCAGTTTCTCGCAGTTCGCGAACACCGGGGAGCTGTTTTTT
TRBV6-6	NA	TRBD1	15	TRBJ2-5	CASSNRGRLQETQYF	TGTGCCAGCAGCAACAGGGGCCGTCTACAAGAGACCCAGTACTTC
TRBV6-4	NA	NA	15	TRBJ1-6	CASSDSPDSNSPLHF	TGTGCCAGCAGTGACTCGCCGGACAGTAATTCACCCCTCCACTTT
TRBV3-1/TRBV3-2	NA	TRBD2	15	TRBJ2-5	CASSQESNGGETQYF	TGTGCCAGCAGCCAAGAAAGTAACGGGGGGGAGACCCAGTACTTC
TRBV29-1	NA	TRBD1	13	TRBJ2-5	CSVRSTGEETQYF	TGCAGCGTCCGATCGACAGGGGAAGAGACCCAGTACTTC
TRBV29-1	NA	TRBD1	14	TRBJ2-7	CSVVGQGGMNEQYF	TGCAGCGTCGTAGGACAGGGCGGGATGAACGAGCAGTACTTC
TRBV5-1	NA	TRBD2	16	TRBJ2-1	CASSSGGGRANNEQFF	TGCGCCAGCAGCTCCGGGGGCGGGAGGGCAAACAATGAGCAGTTCTTC
TRBV6-5	NA	TRBD1	16	TRBJ1-6	CASTYPGQGVNSPLHF	TGTGCCAGCACTTACCCGGGACAGGGGGTTAATTCACCCCTCCACTTT
TRBV19	NA	NA	13	TRBJ2-5	CASSPREQETQYF	TGTGCCAGCTCACCCCGGGAGCAAGAGACCCAGTACTTC
TRBV11-3	NA	TRBD2	15	TRBJ2-1	CASSKTGTTSDEQFF	TGTGCCAGCTCCAAGACTGGGACTACCTCCGATGAGCAGTTCTTC
TRBV5-5	NA	NA	13	TRBJ1-1	CASRPTGYTEAFF	TGTGCCAGCAGGCCTACAGGGTACACTGAAGCTTTCTTT
TRBV5-1	NA	TRBD2	15	TRBJ2-7	CASSSSSGPAYEQYF	TGCGCCAGCAGCTCATCTAGCGGGCCCGCCTACGAGCAGTACTTC